What follows are 23 T cell receptor beta chains derived from one specimen sequenced in a study of PD-1 blockade in classical Hodgkin lymphoma. All patients relapsed after autologous stem cell transplantation, and brentuximab vedotin exposure varied. Some clones are missing from TCRdb's copy, which holds only in-frame ones; the method was immunoSEQ multiplex PCR. The table lists 2,000 or so clones, 85% to 90% of them singletons. The sequencing used peripheral blood mononuclear cells (PBMCs), collected at baseline. Source of these receptors: a human donor with classical Hodgkin lymphoma.

Here the CDR3 DNA reads TGTGCCTGGGGGGACCTTCAGCGCCACAACACCGGGGAGCTGTTTTTT. Its translation: CAWGDLQRHNTGELFF. V and J are TRBV30 and TRBJ2-2; D is possibly TRBD1 or TRBD2 (5 bases each). Per germline, CDR1 GTSNPN and CDR2 SVGIG (reference sequence). The CDR3 has 16 residues. Trimming cost V 5 bases and J 2 bases, with 18 bases left between them.

This clone was seen a single time. The J gene is TRBJ2-7, the V gene TRBV5-1, with 8 bases fitting TRBD2. J gave up 0 bases and V 0 bases, and 8 bases lay outside the gene matches. Germline V gene sequence: CDR1 SGHRS, CDR2 YFSETQ. The CDR3 spans 17 residues. The CDR3 coding sequence is TGCGCCAGCAGCTTGGCGGGTCTAGCGGGCCTCTCCTACGAGCAGTACTTC. This codes for CASSLAGLAGLSYEQYF. Full variable domain (rest looked up from reference TRBV5-1 and TRBJ2-7): KAGVTQTPRYLIKTRGQQVTLSCSPISGHRSVSWYQQTPGQGLQFLFEYFSETQRNKGNFPGRFSGRQFSNSRSEMNVSTLELGDSALYLCASSLAGLAGLSYEQYFGPGTRLTVT.

V and J are TRBV4-3 and TRBJ2-7; 7 nucleotides agree with TRBD1. The germline CDR1 and CDR2 sequences are LGHNA and YSLEER. This CDR3 is built from 18 residues. Trimming removed 1 base from V and 3 bases from J; junction bases left unmatched: 15. As DNA, the CDR3 is TGCGCCAGCAGCCAAGGAGGCTTAGGGGACAGCCCCAGCTACGAGCAGTACTTC. This gives the protein CASSQGGLGDSPSYEQYF.

The genes are TRBV19 and TRBJ2-5; 7 bases match TRBD2. The CDR3 extends over 15 amino acids. Germline V gene sequence: CDR1 LNHDA, CDR2 SQIVND (reference sequence). V was clipped by 3 bases and J by 1 base; unmatched bases: 5. The CDR3 here is CASSMHREVQETQYF. In DNA, the CDR3 is TGTGCCAGTAGTATGCACCGGGAGGTCCAAGAGACCCAGTACTTC.

J is TRBJ2-7 and V is TRBV27; TRBD2 agrees at 7 bases. The CDR3 loop spans 21 amino acids. CDR1 is MNHEY, CDR2 SMNVEV, per germline (reference sequence). Germline trimming cut 5 bases from V and 7 bases from J; bases unmatched to any gene: 32. The CDR3 DNA sequence: TGTGCCAGCAGTCACGAGGAGTGGGGCGGGGGAGTCTATCGCCTCCAGGGAGAGCAGTACTTC. As protein: CASSHEEWGGGVYRLQGEQYF.

This clone was picked up one time. The V call is TRBV5-6, the J call TRBJ2-4; possibly TRBD2 for D (5 bases). Trimming took 3 bases from V and 0 from J, leaving 7 bases between them. The CDR3 has 14 amino acids. Germline V gene lookup returns CDR1 SGHDT and CDR2 YYEEEE. The CDR3, as DNA: TGTGCCAGCAGCTCAGGACTAGCCAAAAACATTCAGTACTTC. This encodes CASSSGLAKNIQYF.

V is TRBV10-3 and J is TRBJ2-7; 10 positions match TRBD2. Unmatched junction bases numbered 3, after V lost 8 bases and J lost 2 bases. There are 13 residues in the CDR3. Germline values: CDR1 ENHRY, CDR2 SYGVKD. The CDR3 reads CAIWSGRAYEQYF. CDR3 bases: TGTGCCATCTGGAGCGGGAGGGCCTACGAGCAGTACTTC.

J is TRBJ1-1 and V is TRBV6-1; no firm D call. The CDR3 runs 12 residues. V was trimmed by 4 bases and J by 0 bases, leaving 3 bases between them. The germline V gene encodes CDR1 MNHNS and CDR2 SASEGT. The CDR3 DNA reads TGTGCCAGCAGTGTAGTGAACACTGAAGCTTTCTTT. Translated: CASSVVNTEAFF.

The gene calls are TRBV6-6 and TRBJ2-5, with D possibly TRBD1 on 6 matching bases. There are 15 residues in the CDR3. Trimming shortened V by 5 bases and J by 6 bases, and 19 bases separated the two germline ends. Germline V gene sequence: CDR1 MNHNY, CDR2 SVGAGI (reference sequence). DNA for the CDR3: TGTGCCAGCAGTCCACAGAGGACAGCGGATCAGACCCAGTACTTC. As protein: CASSPQRTADQTQYF.

The chain uses TRBV19 and TRBJ1-2; tentative D call: TRBD1 (5 bases). Trimming took 7 bases from V and 4 from J, leaving 10 bases between them. The V gene's germline CDR1 is LNHDA and CDR2 SQIVND (reference sequence). The CDR3 is 12 amino acids. Here the CDR3 reads CASKTVTYGYTF. In DNA, the CDR3 is TGTGCCAGTAAGACAGTGACCTATGGCTACACCTTC.

This chain uses TRBV5-1 with TRBJ2-3; 8 nucleotides line up with TRBD2. Losses at the gene ends were 9 bases for V and 0 bases for J; bases not matched to a gene: 9. Germline V lookup: CDR1 SGHRS, CDR2 YFSETQ. This CDR3 region has 15 residues. In DNA, the CDR3 is TGCGCCACCCGAATAGCGGGACAAAGCACAGATACGCAGTATTTT. This sequence encodes CATRIAGQSTDTQYF.

This clone was counted once. This chain links TRBV19 with TRBJ2-7, with 8 bases that match TRBD2. Germline V lookup: CDR1 LNHDA, CDR2 SQIVND (reference sequence). J gave up 4 bases and V 3 bases, and 8 bases lay outside the gene matches. This CDR3 contains 15 residues. In DNA, the CDR3 is TGTGCCAGTAGTATCTCCCCGGGAGGGTTTTACGAGCAGTACTTC. It codes for CASSISPGGFYEQYF.

The rearrangement uses TRBV5-5 and TRBJ1-2; D unclear. Trimming left V 1 base short and J 3 bases short, with 10 bases between. The CDR3 loop spans 14 amino acids. Germline loops: CDR1 SGHKS, CDR2 YYEKEE (reference sequence). CDR3 nucleotide sequence: TGTGCCAGCAGCTTGTTAGGGAGTGACTATGGCTACACCTTC. Translation gives CASSLLGSDYGYTF.

This clone came up a few times. The CDR3 sequence is CASSKGRETQYF. In DNA form, the CDR3 reads TGTGCCAGCAGCAAAGGGAGGGAGACCCAGTACTTC. J is TRBJ2-5 and V is TRBV21-1; TRBD2 is the table's D call and was not checked against the DNA. TRBV21-1 corresponds to a pseudogene. The CDR3 runs to 12 residues.

The chain carries TRBV7-2 and TRBJ2-4, with D perhaps matching TRBD2 (5 bases). This CDR3 contains 16 residues. Trimming stripped 1 base from V and 6 bases from J, with 16 bases between. Germline values: CDR1 SGHTA, CDR2 FQGNSA. CDR3 DNA: TGTGCCAGCAGCTTAGGTCGAGGCCGGGGAAGAAACATTCAGTACTTC. Amino acid sequence: CASSLGRGRGRNIQYF.

The V and J genes are TRBV29-1 and TRBJ2-3, with 9 positions matching TRBD2. V dropped 7 bases and J dropped 2; count of bases not matched to a gene: 7. CDR1 SQVTM and CDR2 ANQGSEA come from the germline V gene. The CDR3 is 14 amino acids. The CDR3 DNA follows: TGCAGCGCTATAGCGGGAGTATACACAGATACGCAGTATTTT. Its translation is CSAIAGVYTDTQYF.

This clone appeared once. The genes are TRBV4-3 and TRBJ1-2; a weak D match, TRBD1 (5 bases). The CDR3 extends over 11 amino acids. The V end was cut by 4 bases, the J end by 8 bases, with 8 bases between. Germline V CDR1 and CDR2: LGHNA, YSLEER. CDR3 in amino acids: CASSPGRGYTF. CDR3 DNA sequence: TGCGCCAGCAGCCCAGGGCGAGGCTACACCTTC.

This clone was seen a handful of times. The chain joins TRBV27 to TRBJ2-2; D not resolved. V lost 6 bases and J lost 5, with 10 bases in between. Germline V gene data show CDR1 as MNHEY and CDR2 as SMNVEV (reference sequence). This CDR3 contains 13 residues. The CDR3 sequence is CASRPRKTGELFF. The CDR3 coding sequence is TGTGCCAGCAGGCCTAGGAAGACCGGGGAGCTGTTTTTT.

The count of this clone is one. The rearrangement links TRBV28 to TRBJ1-1; D is undetermined. The V end was cut by 0 bases, the J end by 6 bases, with 5 bases between. The germline V gene encodes CDR1 MDHEN and CDR2 SYDVKM. This CDR3 has 12 residues. The DNA for the CDR3 is TGTGCCAGCAGTTTATGGACCTCTGAAGCTTTCTTT. Its protein is CASSLWTSEAFF.

The V gene is TRBV10-3, the J gene TRBJ2-7, with TRBD2 identical over 8 bases. CDR3 size: 13 residues. After removal of 5 bases from V and 3 bases from J, the junction contained 3 bases not matched to a gene. Germline V gene lookup returns CDR1 ENHRY and CDR2 SYGVKD. CDR3 DNA: TGTGCCATCAGTCCGCTAGCGGGCTACGAGCAGTACTTC. Translation gives CAISPLAGYEQYF.

This sequence joins TRBV4-1 and TRBJ2-7, with 10 nucleotides matching TRBD1. Looked up from germline, CDR1 is MGHRA and CDR2 is YSYEKL. The CDR3 is 15 residues long. The V gene end was trimmed by 5 bases and the J gene end by 2 bases; junction bases not matched to a gene: 6. The CDR3 DNA sequence: TGCGCCAGCAGCTTCTCCGGGACAGGGGCCTACGAGCAGTACTTC. Translation: CASSFSGTGAYEQYF.

DNA of the CDR3: TGTGCCAGTAGTCTCGTCGTCCCTAGGTCTGGAAACACCATATATTTT. Protein sequence: CASSLVVPRSGNTIYF. The chain is built from TRBV19 and TRBJ1-3; the D is unclear. Germline CDR1 reads LNHDA; CDR2 reads SQIVND (reference sequence). The CDR3 sequence is 16 residues long. Trimming took off 5 bases at V and 1 base at J, with 15 bases between the two ends.

The chain combines TRBV7-2 with TRBJ2-3; D possibly matches TRBD1 or TRBD2 (5 bases each). CDR1 and CDR2 from the germline V gene are SGHTA and FQGNSA. This CDR3 region has 17 residues. V was pared by 7 bases and J by 7 bases, with 27 bases between. The CDR3 sequence is CASTHSDGALTPYTQYF. CDR3 coding DNA: TGTGCCAGCACCCACTCTGACGGGGCCCTAACCCCATATACGCAGTATTTT.